This T cell receptor (beta chain) came from a study of glioma-infiltrating T cells after dendritic cell vaccination (dated by TCRdb to the mid-2010s). Concerning the study at large: The cohort included 15 or so glioblastoma patients drawn from Phase I and II dendritic cell vaccination trials, of whom 9 were newly diagnosed and 6 had recurrent disease. In glioblastoma patients vaccinated with dendritic cells, deep sequencing of TCR beta CDR3 regions served to measure the amount of tumor-infiltrating lymphocytes and to compare repertoires between tumor and blood. Survival after dendritic cell vaccination was correlated with TCR sequencing metrics such as TIL content and the overlap between tumor and blood repertoires. Autologous tumor lysate-pulsed dendritic cell vaccination was administered to the patients between 2003 and 2012. To make the vaccine, monocyte-derived dendritic cells were cultured for roughly seven days with IL-4 and GM-CSF and then pulsed overnight with autologous tumor lysate. Each patient got three intradermal injections of the dendritic cell vaccine, spaced at biweekly intervals, in the arm below the axilla.

Using the immunoSEQ assay, TCRB CDR3 regions were amplified from roughly 2.1 micrograms of genomic DNA, or from all available DNA when less than that was on hand. The multiplex PCR employed 60 forward primers targeting TCR V beta segments and 13 reverse primers targeting J beta segments. Synthetic control templates were spiked into each sample at limiting dilution to estimate reads per starting template. Sequencing produced 87 bp reads on the Illumina HiSeq System. The original pipeline was this. PCR and sequencing errors were removed by merging closely related sequences with a nearest neighbor algorithm. TCR overlap was defined as the percentage of unique tumor TCR beta sequences that were also found in the peripheral blood of the same patient. This is the immuneACCESS table as TCRdb keeps it, with only in-frame sequences that have V and J called. A part of the clones is gone; compared with another copy, unresolved V genes explain less than half, and the rest is unexplained. V, J and clone size are those of that table, while D and trimming were read from the DNA. The sample table contains approximately 85,000 clones; only one count was recorded for 85% of them. More than 8% of the sample comes from the top ten.

V is clipped by 2 bases and J by 5 bases, and the sequence between their germline boundaries is 9 bases long. The germline V gene gives CDR1 as KGHSH and CDR2 as LQKENI. Counted from cysteine to phenylalanine, this CDR3 has 13 amino acids. The CDR3 DNA has 39 bases and is translated from base 1. Here is what the overall study found, with its caveats: The response model built on TCR overlap across three groups was characterized as speculative, with prospective validation still needed. No direct relationship between TCR clonality and survival was found, suggesting that a diverse polyclonal response may matter. Higher estimated pretreatment TIL content predicted longer time to progression and overall survival after dendritic cell vaccination. The cohort was small and heterogeneous, and full blood and tumor sets were available for few patients, with initial-recurrent tumor pairs available for even fewer patients.

Points on this clone: There is no known antigen for this receptor. No much larger clone exists at a distance of one base, and base qualities are not known.

The intended sense of this specimen's time point label: after dendritic cell vaccination, including at tumor progression/relapse. Patients were selected on the basis of adequate residual fresh-frozen tumor tissue and more than two years of available survival data. Although molecular status otherwise differed among the glioblastoma patients, no patient had an isocitrate dehydrogenase mutation. PBMC were collected before vaccination, two weeks after the third vaccination, and at tumor progression if progression occurred. The Qiagen DNeasy Blood extraction Kit was used to extract genomic DNA. The TCR was taken from a human donor with glioblastoma. The chain employs TRBV18 and TRBJ1-1; a tentative D call is TRBD1 (5 bases match). Sample: blood, taken after dendritic cell vaccination. CDR3 protein: CASSPGAGTEAFF. The nucleotides are TGTGCCAGCTCACCAGGGGCGGGGACTGAAGCTTTCTTT.